The next 26 T cell receptor beta chains were all read from a single sample in a study of T cell responses to AZD1222 COVID-19 vaccine. This table comes from immunoSEQ multiplex PCR, and its TCRdb copy is limited to in-frame clones, with some not included. The sample lists 84,000 or so clones; roughly 89% were seen once. Sequencing was performed on peripheral blood, taken on day 0 of AZD1222 vaccination. Receptors originate from an adult in good health.

This clone was seen a single time. The chain joins TRBV5-1 to TRBJ2-1, with D perhaps matching TRBD1 or TRBD2 (6 bases each). CDR1 and CDR2 from the germline V gene are SGHRS and YFSETQ. V gave up 1 base and J gave up 9 bases, with 17 bases separating them. The CDR3 totals 15 residues. The CDR3 loop is CASSLLVSRGGEQFF. CDR3 coding DNA: TGCGCCAGCAGCTTGCTCGTTTCCAGGGGAGGTGAGCAGTTCTTC.

The chain links TRBV6-2 or TRBV6-3 to TRBJ1-2; D gene ambiguous. Germline CDR1 and CDR2: MNHEY and SVGEGT. The CDR3 consists of 12 residues. V lost 4 bases to trimming and J lost 2 bases, with 5 bases between them. The CDR3 DNA reads as TGTGCCAGCAGTTGGCCAAACTATGGCTACACCTTC. Protein sequence: CASSWPNYGYTF.

This clone occurred once. V is TRBV5-1 and J is TRBJ2-2; 9 bases map to TRBD2. Germline CDR1 and CDR2: SGHRS and YFSETQ. The CDR3 consists of 14 residues. With 9 bases clipped from V and 1 base from J, the junction kept 4 bases outside the gene matches. The DNA for the CDR3 is TGCGCCACCAGACTAGCGGTGAACACCGGGGAGCTGTTTTTT. Translated, it gives CATRLAVNTGELFF.

This chain joins TRBV6-8 and TRBJ2-7, with 10 bases that match TRBD1. The germline V gene has CDR1 MNHGY and CDR2 SAAAGT. There are 15 residues in the CDR3. The V and J ends lost 5 bases and 9 bases, in that order; junction bases with no gene match: 13. CDR3 nucleotide sequence: TGTGCCAGCAGTACTCGGGACAGGGGCGGTGGGGTGCAGTACTTC. Its protein product is CASSTRDRGGGVQYF.

This chain uses TRBV3-1 (or the pseudogene TRBV3-2) with TRBJ2-2; the D gene is possibly TRBD2 (5 bases). Trimming cost V 4 bases and J 9 bases, with 9 bases left between them. The CDR3 runs to 12 residues. Germline CDR1 reads LGHDT; CDR2 reads YNNKEL (reference sequence). The CDR3 region has the DNA TGTGCCAGCAGCCCCTCGGGGAGGGAGCTGTTTTTT. It encodes CASSPSGRELFF.

The V call is TRBV11-2, the J call TRBJ2-7, with 10 bases aligning to TRBD1. Germline lookup yields CDR1 SGHAT and CDR2 FQNNGV. The CDR3 is 15 amino acids. The V segment lost 4 bases and the J segment 2 bases; nucleotides outside the gene matches: 5. CDR3: CASSSHGTGAYEQYF. DNA of the CDR3: TGTGCCAGCAGCTCCCACGGGACAGGGGCCTACGAGCAGTACTTC.

The chain is built from TRBV3-1 (or the pseudogene TRBV3-2) and TRBJ1-1, with TRBD1 matching 9 bases. This CDR3 region has 16 residues. V shed 0 bases and J 5 bases; nucleotides not matched to a gene: 7. Germline loops: CDR1 LGHDT, CDR2 YNNKEL (reference sequence). The chain's CDR3 is CASSQDTGGAGTEAFF. CDR3 bases: TGTGCCAGCAGCCAAGATACAGGGGGCGCGGGTACTGAAGCTTTCTTT.

The CDR3 region is CASSVDTSGRYNEQFF. Written as DNA, the CDR3 is TGTGCCAGCAGCGTAGATACTAGCGGGCGCTACAATGAGCAGTTCTTC. The rearrangement uses TRBV9 and TRBJ2-1, with TRBD2 identical over 9 bases. V shed 0 bases and J 3 bases; nucleotides not matched to a gene: 4. Per germline, CDR1 SGDLS and CDR2 YYNGEE. There are 16 residues in the CDR3.

The gene calls are TRBV24-1 and TRBJ1-1; D perhaps matches TRBD1 (5 bases). The CDR3 runs 18 residues. CDR1 and CDR2 (germline): KGHDR, SFDVKD. Trimming shortened V by 4 bases and J by 2 bases, and 22 bases separated the two germline ends. In DNA form, the CDR3 reads TGTGCCACCAGTGACCCGGAAACTTGGGGCAGGAAAAACACTGAAGCTTTCTTT. It yields the protein CATSDPETWGRKNTEAFF.

The chain combines TRBV5-4 with TRBJ2-5; D gene uncertain. Germline V gene sequence: CDR1 SGHNT, CDR2 YYREEE (reference sequence). Trimming removed 0 bases at V and 3 bases at J, with 6 bases between. The CDR3 covers 13 residues. The DNA of the CDR3 is TGTGCCAGCAGCTTGGGGCGGAAAGAGACCCAGTACTTC. It is translated as CASSLGRKETQYF.

The gene calls are TRBV5-4 and TRBJ1-1, with TRBD1 matching 7 bases. J gave up 7 bases and V 4 bases, and 10 bases lay outside the gene matches. Germline V gene sequence: CDR1 SGHNT, CDR2 YYREEE (reference sequence). The CDR3 loop spans 14 amino acids. CDR3 DNA sequence: TGTGCCAGCAGCCGAGTGACAGGGTCCAATGAAGCTTTCTTT. Its protein product is CASSRVTGSNEAFF.

The rearrangement joins TRBV6-6 to TRBJ2-2, with 10 bases fitting TRBD2. Trimming cost V 4 bases and J 4 bases; bases outside gene matches: 3. The CDR3 loop spans 15 amino acids. Germline CDR1 reads MNHNY; CDR2 reads SVGAGI (reference sequence). The CDR3 here is CASSSGLASTGELFF. The CDR3 DNA sequence: TGTGCCAGCAGTTCGGGACTAGCGAGCACCGGGGAGCTGTTTTTT.

DNA of the CDR3: TGTGCCAGCAGCCTCGGGGTTTTGGCTAGCGGTGCGAATGAGCAGTTCTTC. Translation gives CASSLGVLASGANEQFF. The chain uses TRBV7-8 and TRBJ2-1, with 7 positions matching TRBD2. The CDR3 loop spans 17 amino acids. CDR1 is SGHVS, CDR2 FQNEAQ, per germline. The trim removed 5 bases at V and 7 bases at J, leaving 17 bases unmatched.

V is TRBV20-1 and J is TRBJ2-7, with 9 positions matching TRBD2. After removal of 6 bases from V and 6 bases from J, the junction contained 3 bases not matched to a gene. The CDR3 runs to 11 residues. Germline V gene data show CDR1 as DFQATT and CDR2 as SNEGSKA (reference sequence). CDR3 sequence (DNA): TGCAGTGCGTGGACTAGCGTCGAGCAGTACTTC. Amino acid sequence: CSAWTSVEQYF.

The chain joins TRBV7-2 to TRBJ1-5; 10 nucleotides match TRBD1. The length of the CDR3 is 16 residues. V dropped 5 bases and J dropped 1; count of bases not matched to a gene: 5. The germline gives CDR1 SGHTA, CDR2 FQGNSA. In DNA, the CDR3 is TGTGCCAGCAGCGCCGGACAGGGGGGGAGCAATCAGCCCCAGCATTTT. Amino acid sequence: CASSAGQGGSNQPQHF.

This chain links TRBV6-4 with TRBJ1-6; D is possibly TRBD1 (6 bases). Trimming cost V 7 bases and J 9 bases, with 25 bases left between them. CDR3 length: 17 residues. Looked up from germline, CDR1 is MRHNA and CDR2 is SNTAGT. In nucleotides, the CDR3 is TGTGCCAGCATGGAGACAGGCGGTTCGTCGGGGGTTTCACCCCTCCACTTT. Its translation: CASMETGGSSGVSPLHF.

V usage is TRBV6-5 and J usage is TRBJ1-3; the D is unclear. V was clipped by 5 bases and J by 4 bases, with 9 bases between them. Germline CDR1 is MNHEY and CDR2 is SVGAGI. The CDR3 loop spans 13 amino acids. CDR3 sequence: CASSTRGGNTIYF. The CDR3 DNA sequence: TGTGCCAGCAGTACCCGGGGAGGAAACACCATATATTTT.

Concerning this clone: One end of the junction fails to match germline, which may point to a read error. The V and J genes are TRBV19 and TRBJ2-1; 7 bases fit TRBD1. Germline-derived CDR1 and CDR2 are LNHDA and SQIVND (reference sequence). This CDR3 spans 14 amino acids. The CDR3 sequence: CASSVDRVHNEQFF. The CDR3 bases are TGTGCCAGTAGTGTAGACAGGGTACACAATGAGCAGTTCTTC. The full variable domain, with the rest looked up from reference TRBV19 and TRBJ2-1, is DGGITQSPKYLFRKEGQNVTLSCEQNLNHDAMYWYRQDPGQGLRLIYYSQIVNDFQKGDIAEGYSVSREKKESFPLTVTSAQKNPTAFYLCASSVDRVHNEQFFGPGTRLTVL.

The V and J genes are TRBV6-5 and TRBJ2-7; TRBD2 matches 7 bases. The CDR3 has 15 amino acids. The germline CDR1 and CDR2 sequences are MNHEY and SVGAGI. Losses at the gene ends were 7 bases for V and 0 bases for J; bases not matched to a gene: 9. The DNA of the CDR3 is TGTGCCAGCAAGGGGAGGGAAAGGGGCTCCTACGAGCAGTACTTC. Translated, it gives CASKGRERGSYEQYF.

V gene TRBV30 combines with J gene TRBJ1-3, with TRBD1 matching over 7 bases. This CDR3 contains 17 residues. Germline CDR1 is GTSNPN and CDR2 is SVGIG (reference sequence). V dropped 4 bases and J dropped 0; count of bases not matched to a gene: 12. This CDR3 reads CAWIPIAGQASGNTIYF. The CDR3 nucleotides read TGTGCCTGGATTCCCATAGCCGGACAGGCCTCTGGAAACACCATATATTTT.

This clone appeared a few times. The rearrangement uses TRBV4-1 and TRBJ1-2; D is perhaps TRBD1 (5 bases). Per the germline V gene, CDR1 is MGHRA and CDR2 is YSYEKL. This CDR3 is 14 amino acids long. V shed 1 base and J shed 5 bases, with 11 bases lying between them. CDR3 region: CASSQASGGYGYTF. The CDR3 region has the DNA TGCGCCAGCAGCCAAGCTTCCGGGGGTTATGGCTACACCTTC.

The chain recombines TRBV19 with TRBJ1-2; D not resolved. The CDR3 loop spans 13 amino acids. CDR1 and CDR2 from the germline V gene are LNHDA and SQIVND (reference sequence). V dropped 0 bases and J dropped 4 bases, with 6 bases sitting between them. The CDR3 here is CASSIDGSYGYTF. The CDR3 DNA reads as TGTGCCAGTAGTATAGATGGATCCTATGGCTACACCTTC.

The chain is built from TRBV4-1 and TRBJ2-1, with TRBD2 identical over 8 bases. CDR3 size: 18 residues. Losses at the gene ends were 5 bases for V and 5 bases for J; bases not matched to a gene: 17. Germline CDR1 reads MGHRA; CDR2 reads YSYEKL. CDR3 in amino acids: CASSGELSGRKKDNEQFF. CDR3 coding DNA: TGCGCCAGCAGCGGTGAGTTAAGCGGGAGAAAGAAAGACAATGAGCAGTTCTTC.

This chain joins TRBV5-8 and TRBJ1-5; D perhaps matches TRBD1 (5 bases). Germline-derived CDR1 and CDR2 are SGHTS and YDEGEE. Trimming removed 3 bases from V and 9 bases from J, with 13 bases in between. The CDR3 covers 13 residues. CDR3 protein: CASSWGTGRPQHF. The CDR3 DNA sequence: TGTGCCAGCAGCTGGGGCACGGGGCGGCCCCAGCATTTT.

The V gene is TRBV30, the J gene TRBJ2-5; tentatively, D is TRBD1 (5 bases). Trimming shortened V by 0 bases and J by 4 bases, and 9 bases separated the two germline ends. This CDR3 has 13 amino acids. CDR1 GTSNPN and CDR2 SVGIG come from the germline V gene (reference sequence). CDR3 DNA sequence: TGTGCCTGGAGTGTACTAAGGGGAGAGACCCAGTACTTC. Translation gives CAWSVLRGETQYF.

This clone was recorded only once. This sequence joins TRBV6-2 or TRBV6-3 and TRBJ2-7, with 11 nucleotides matching TRBD2. CDR3 length: 15 amino acids. With V trimmed by 4 bases and J by 1 base, 3 bases remained unmatched. CDR1 and CDR2 from the germline V gene are MNHEY and SVGEGT. This chain's CDR3 is CASSLTSGSSYEQYF. CDR3 in DNA: TGTGCCAGCAGTTTAACTAGCGGGAGTTCCTACGAGCAGTACTTC.